One sample yielded the 29 T cell receptor beta chains listed below, sequenced in a study of blood T cell repertoires in COVID-19. The repertoire was sequenced with immunoSEQ multiplex PCR; TCRdb's copy has only in-frame clones and lacks some. Among some 270,000 clones listed, 84% were seen once. The sequenced sample consisted of peripheral blood. The receptors were gathered from a woman aged 40-49 years who had recovered from COVID-19.

This chain uses TRBV7-9 with TRBJ2-5, with D possibly being TRBD2 (6 bases). Deletions cut 7 bases from V and 3 bases from J, with 12 bases between. The germline V gene has CDR1 SEHNR and CDR2 FQNEAQ (reference sequence). This CDR3 region has 13 residues. The CDR3 protein is CASIRRGEETQYF. CDR3 DNA: TGTGCCAGCATCCGGCGGGGCGAAGAGACCCAGTACTTC. The full variable domain, rest sourced from reference TRBV7-9 and TRBJ2-5, is DTGVSQNPRHKITKRGQNVTFRCDPISEHNRLYWYRQTLGQGPEFLTYFQNEAQLEKSRLLSDRFSAERPKGSFSTLEIQRTEQGDSAMYLCASIRRGEETQYFGPGTRLLVL.

The chain couples TRBV5-8 to TRBJ1-5; 7 positions match TRBD1. The CDR3 sequence is 14 residues long. Germline V CDR1 and CDR2: SGHTS, YDEGEE. J was trimmed by 4 bases and V by 1 base; bases with no gene match: 2. The CDR3 loop reads CASSLRTGNQPQHF. CDR3 coding DNA: TGTGCCAGCAGCTTGCGGACAGGAAATCAGCCCCAGCATTTT.

This clone was seen more than once but under ten times. The genes are TRBV6-6 and TRBJ2-7, with 8 bases fitting TRBD1. Germline CDR1 reads MNHNY; CDR2 reads SVGAGI (reference sequence). V shed 5 bases, J shed 4 bases, and the junction held 16 bases outside the gene matches. The CDR3 loop spans 17 amino acids. CDR3 bases: TGTGCCAGCAGTCCCAGCTTCACAGGACAGGGCCTTTACGAGCAGTACTTC. It yields the protein CASSPSFTGQGLYEQYF.

The chain uses TRBV4-1 and TRBJ1-4; 9 bases line up with TRBD1. Per germline, CDR1 MGHRA and CDR2 YSYEKL. V lost 3 bases to trimming and J lost 4 bases; unmatched junction nucleotides: 15. The CDR3 covers 19 residues. CDR3 sequence: CASSQGSGQGRVINEKLFF. CDR3 DNA sequence: TGCGCCAGCAGCCAGGGTTCGGGACAGGGAAGAGTGATTAATGAAAAACTGTTTTTT.

The rearrangement links TRBV27 to TRBJ1-2; unclear D gene. The CDR3 consists of 13 residues. Trimming left V 3 bases short and J 6 bases short, with 11 bases between. Per the germline V gene, CDR1 is MNHEY and CDR2 is SMNVEV (reference sequence). The CDR3: CASSFGRFDGYTF. DNA for the CDR3: TGTGCCAGCAGTTTCGGCAGGTTTGATGGCTACACCTTC.

Only a few counts were recorded for this clone. The chain carries TRBV6-5 and TRBJ1-5; D uncertain. V lost 2 bases, J lost 6 bases, and 5 bases lay in between. The CDR3 sequence is 12 residues long. Germline V gives CDR1 MNHEY, CDR2 SVGAGI. CDR3 in amino acids: CASSYGLQPQHF. The CDR3 bases are TGTGCCAGCAGTTACGGGCTTCAGCCCCAGCATTTT.

V is TRBV5-1 and J is TRBJ2-2; D is possibly TRBD1 (6 bases). CDR3 size: 16 residues. Germline CDR1 and CDR2: SGHRS and YFSETQ. V lost 3 bases and J lost 2, with 14 bases in between. CDR3 in amino acids: CASSSSDRSNTGELFF. CDR3 in DNA: TGCGCCAGCAGCTCTTCGGACAGATCAAACACCGGGGAGCTGTTTTTT.

The chain recombines TRBV2 with TRBJ2-1; D gene ambiguous. Germline values: CDR1 SNHLY, CDR2 FYNNEI. Trimming removed 4 bases from V and 6 bases from J, with 13 bases in between. The CDR3 is 14 amino acids. CDR3: CASSVTRVANEQFF. The DNA for the CDR3 is TGTGCCAGCAGTGTTACCCGGGTAGCCAATGAGCAGTTCTTC.

This chain joins TRBV30 and TRBJ2-3; 10 bases are shared with TRBD2. The V segment lost 0 bases and the J segment 4 bases; nucleotides outside the gene matches: 4. Germline lookup yields CDR1 GTSNPN and CDR2 SVGIG (reference sequence). The CDR3 covers 15 residues. The CDR3 DNA follows: TGTGCCTGGAGTGTACAAGCGGGGGGGCCAGATACGCAGTATTTT. Translated: CAWSVQAGGPDTQYF.

The chain uses TRBV5-8 and TRBJ2-3; D uncertain. This CDR3 spans 13 amino acids. Germline CDR1 SGHTS, CDR2 YDEGEE. The V end was cut by 2 bases, the J end by 6 bases, with 10 bases between. The CDR3 is CASSFLVADTQYF. DNA of the CDR3: TGTGCCAGCAGCTTTCTGGTTGCGGATACGCAGTATTTT. Filled out from reference TRBV5-8 and TRBJ2-3, the complete variable domain reads EAGVTQSPTHLIKTRGQQATLRCSPISGHTSVYWYQQALGLGLQFLLWYDEGEERNRGNFPPRFSGRQFPNYSSELNVNALELEDSALYLCASSFLVADTQYFGPGTRLTVL.

V and J are TRBV12-3 or TRBV12-4 and TRBJ2-5; TRBD1 is a possible D gene (5 bases). The CDR3 has 11 amino acids. V was shortened by 6 bases and J by 5 bases, with 7 bases between the two germline ends. This CDR3 is CASSPGETQYF. The CDR3 nucleotides read TGTGCCAGCAGCCCAGGGGAGACCCAGTACTTC.

V gene TRBV16 combines with J gene TRBJ1-5; D not resolved. V shed 1 base and J shed 3 bases, with 7 bases lying between them. The CDR3 consists of 14 residues. Germline V gene data show CDR1 as KGHSY and CDR2 as FQNENV. The CDR3 spells CASSQFSVNQPQHF. As DNA, the CDR3 is TGTGCCAGCAGCCAATTCTCGGTCAATCAGCCCCAGCATTTT.

This clone was picked up one time. The chain employs TRBV11-3 and TRBJ1-3; tentatively, D is TRBD1 (6 bases). The V end lost 4 bases, the J end lost 0 bases, and 19 bases lay between the germline ends. The CDR3 is 18 amino acids. Per the germline V gene, CDR1 is SGHNT and CDR2 is YENEEA. Here the CDR3 reads CASSSRGEGDNSGNTIYF. As DNA, the CDR3 is TGTGCCAGCAGCTCACGAGGGGAGGGGGACAACTCTGGAAACACCATATATTTT.

The chain couples TRBV5-1 to TRBJ1-1; no reliable D call. The CDR3 has 14 residues. The V and J ends lost 3 bases and 0 bases respectively, with 9 bases between them. CDR1 and CDR2 (germline): SGHRS, YFSETQ. The CDR3 spells CASSSTGVNTEAFF. In DNA form, the CDR3 reads TGCGCCAGCAGCTCCACGGGAGTGAACACTGAAGCTTTCTTT. The full variable domain, with the rest looked up from reference TRBV5-1 and TRBJ1-1, is KAGVTQTPRYLIKTRGQQVTLSCSPISGHRSVSWYQQTPGQGLQFLFEYFSETQRNKGNFPGRFSGRQFSNSRSEMNVSTLELGDSALYLCASSSTGVNTEAFFGQGTRLTVV.

Here the CDR3 DNA reads TGTGCCATCCGGGCGGGACCTAACACTGAAGCTTTCTTT. It encodes CAIRAGPNTEAFF. The rearrangement links TRBV10-3 to TRBJ1-1, with a tentative D call TRBD1 (5 bases). Germline values: CDR1 ENHRY, CDR2 SYGVKD. V was trimmed by 8 bases and J by 2 bases, leaving 12 bases between them. The CDR3 loop spans 13 amino acids.

The V gene is TRBV7-3, the J gene TRBJ2-3; 10 bases line up with TRBD2. The CDR3 has 15 amino acids. CDR1 and CDR2 from the germline V gene are SGHTA and FQGTGA. V lost 2 bases, J lost 7 bases, and 6 bases stayed unmatched. This CDR3 is CASSLSGTSVNTQYF. The CDR3 DNA is TGTGCCAGCAGCTTATCGGGGACTAGCGTAAATACGCAGTATTTT.

This chain connects TRBV14 to TRBJ1-2; D is perhaps TRBD1 (6 bases). Germline CDR1 is SGHDN and CDR2 is FVKESK. The CDR3 is 13 residues long. Between the trimmed V and J ends, which lost 0 bases and 8 bases, there was a span of 10 bases. The CDR3 loop is CASSQERGGGYTF. CDR3 sequence (DNA): TGTGCCAGCAGCCAAGAGCGAGGGGGAGGCTACACCTTC.

The gene calls are TRBV2 and TRBJ1-5, with 8 bases aligning to TRBD1. V lost 6 bases to trimming and J lost 5 bases; unmatched junction nucleotides: 6. CDR3 length: 14 amino acids. Germline CDR1 is SNHLY and CDR2 is FYNNEI. CDR3 sequence: CASSYSGGDQPQHF. For the CDR3, the DNA is TGTGCCAGCAGCTACTCAGGGGGCGATCAGCCCCAGCATTTT.

The rearrangement joins TRBV4-1 to TRBJ1-6; TRBD1 matches 10 bases. The CDR3 spans 16 residues. Trimming removed 1 base from V and 8 bases from J; junction bases left unmatched: 5. Germline lookup yields CDR1 MGHRA and CDR2 YSYEKL. CDR3 sequence: CASSQVGGTGDSPLHF. Here the CDR3 DNA reads TGCGCCAGCAGCCAAGTTGGTGGGACAGGGGATTCACCCCTCCACTTT.

The chain links TRBV5-4 to TRBJ2-7; no reliable D call. Trimming cost V 2 bases and J 2 bases, with 14 bases left between them. This CDR3 has 15 amino acids. The germline CDR1 and CDR2 sequences are SGHNT and YYREEE (reference sequence). CDR3 in amino acids: CASSFKAASAYEQYF. CDR3 coding DNA: TGTGCCAGCAGCTTCAAGGCGGCGTCAGCCTACGAGCAGTACTTC.

The chain is built from TRBV4-1 and TRBJ2-2; D perhaps matches TRBD1 (6 bases). This CDR3 has 12 residues. Germline V gene data show CDR1 as MGHRA and CDR2 as YSYEKL. Deletions cut 4 bases from V and 9 bases from J, with 9 bases between. For the CDR3, the DNA is TGCGCCAGCAGCCTCACAGGGTGGGAGCTGTTTTTT. This gives the protein CASSLTGWELFF.

The chain has TRBV28 and TRBJ2-7; the D is unclear. The germline V gene has CDR1 MDHEN and CDR2 SYDVKM. CDR3 size: 12 residues. V lost 6 bases and J 3 bases, leaving 9 bases between the germline ends. The CDR3 reads CASSTTSYEQYF. CDR3 DNA: TGTGCCAGCAGCACAACAAGCTACGAGCAGTACTTC. Drawing the rest from reference TRBV28 and TRBJ2-7, the complete variable domain is DVKVTQSSRYLVKRTGEKVFLECVQDMDHENMFWYRQDPGLGLRLIYFSYDVKMKEKGDIPEGYSVSREKKERFSLILESASTNQTSMYLCASSTTSYEQYFGPGTRLTVT.

This clone was recorded once. The chain uses TRBV2 and TRBJ1-4; 8 nucleotides line up with TRBD1. Germline-derived CDR1 and CDR2 are SNHLY and FYNNEI. The CDR3 consists of 12 residues. The V segment lost 7 bases and the J segment 7 bases; nucleotides outside the gene matches: 2. This CDR3 is CASIGQGEKLFF. As DNA, the CDR3 is TGTGCCAGCATAGGACAGGGTGAAAAACTGTTTTTT.

The chain employs TRBV5-1 and TRBJ2-1; D is ambiguous. Germline assignment: CDR1 SGHRS and CDR2 YFSETQ. The CDR3 totals 14 residues. V lost 3 bases and J 5 bases, leaving 12 bases between the germline ends. The CDR3 here is CASSSDTNNNEQFF. As DNA, the CDR3 is TGCGCCAGCAGCTCTGACACAAACAACAATGAGCAGTTCTTC.

This chain uses TRBV19 with TRBJ2-3; 10 nucleotides match TRBD2. The CDR3 is 17 amino acids. From germline, CDR1 is LNHDA and CDR2 SQIVND (reference sequence). The V and J ends lost 6 bases and 0 bases, in that order; junction bases with no gene match: 9. The CDR3: CASRPSGGATSTDTQYF. CDR3 in DNA: TGTGCCAGTAGGCCTAGCGGGGGAGCTACTAGCACAGATACGCAGTATTTT.

The chain couples TRBV14 to TRBJ1-3; the match to TRBD1 covers 7 bases. The CDR3 is 15 residues long. V trimming: 1 base; J trimming: 3 bases; junction bases outside the gene matches: 3. CDR1 and CDR2 (germline): SGHDN, FVKESK. CDR3 sequence (DNA): TGTGCCAGCAGCCAAGTACAGGGGATTGGAAACACCATATATTTT. This encodes CASSQVQGIGNTIYF.

The V and J genes are TRBV19 and TRBJ2-3; D unresolved. The ends were cut back, 4 bases at V and 0 bases at J, with 14 bases in the middle. From germline, CDR1 is LNHDA and CDR2 SQIVND (reference sequence). The CDR3 extends over 16 amino acids. CDR3 sequence: CASSTRRSTSTDTQYF. DNA for the CDR3: TGTGCCAGTAGTACTCGTAGATCTACTAGCACAGATACGCAGTATTTT.

The V call is TRBV12-3 or TRBV12-4, the J call TRBJ2-1; maybe TRBD2 (6 bases). Trimming pared 8 bases from V and 2 bases from J, leaving 10 bases between. This CDR3 spans 13 amino acids. The CDR3 sequence: CASLPGAYNEQFF. In DNA form, the CDR3 reads TGTGCCAGCCTCCCGGGGGCCTACAATGAGCAGTTCTTC.

V and J are TRBV4-1 and TRBJ2-1, with a possible D match to TRBD1 (5 bases). From germline, CDR1 is MGHRA and CDR2 YSYEKL. Trimming shortened V by 1 base and J by 4 bases, and 14 bases separated the two germline ends. The CDR3 is 16 amino acids. Written as DNA, the CDR3 is TGCGCCAGCAGCCAAGGAAGGGGATGGGGATACAATGAGCAGTTCTTC. Amino acid sequence: CASSQGRGWGYNEQFF.